What follows are 20 T cell receptor beta chains derived from one specimen sequenced in a study of T-cell memory formation after mild COVID-19. TCRdb passed the 5' RACE reads through MiXCR, listing each CDR3 protein once. The sample contains roughly 450,000 distinct CDR3 sequences, 15% to 20% of which appear only once. Sequenced input: PBMCs or a T cell subset sorted from them (not recorded which). Receptors were obtained from a young man who had mild COVID-19 (a few samples of this study predate the infection). Cell type and time point are not known.

This clonotype appeared many times. V and J are TRBV5-5 and TRBJ2-5; 8 positions agree with TRBD1. This CDR3 comprises 13 residues. Per the germline V gene, CDR1 is SGHKS and CDR2 is YYEKEE (reference sequence). V trimming: 7 bases; J trimming: 5 bases; junction bases outside the gene matches: 7. CDR3 sequence (DNA): TGTGCCAGCGGGCAGGGGGCCGGGGAGACCCAGTACTTC. It translates to CASGQGAGETQYF.

This clonotype was seen only a few times. V gene TRBV5-6 combines with J gene TRBJ2-4, with D uncertain. With 4 bases removed from V and 5 bases from J, the gap between germline ends came to 10 bases. CDR1 is SGHDT, CDR2 YYEEEE, per germline. The CDR3 has 13 residues. The CDR3 protein is CASSRLTENIQYF. As DNA, the CDR3 is TGTGCCAGCAGCCGGCTGACGGAAAACATTCAGTACTTC.

This clonotype was counted a few times. This rearrangement joins TRBV5-1 to TRBJ1-1, with a weak D call TRBD1 (5 bases). CDR1 SGHRS and CDR2 YFSETQ come from the germline V gene. The germline V and J ends were trimmed by 0 bases and 5 bases, with 17 bases remaining between them. The CDR3 totals 16 residues. CDR3 sequence: CASSLAEGRGGTEAFF. The CDR3 DNA reads as TGCGCCAGCAGCTTGGCGGAAGGGAGGGGCGGTACTGAAGCTTTCTTT.

This clonotype was seen a few times. The chain is built from TRBV5-1 and TRBJ2-5; D is perhaps TRBD1 (6 bases). With 0 bases removed from V and 5 bases from J, the gap between germline ends came to 11 bases. Per the germline V gene, CDR1 is SGHRS and CDR2 is YFSETQ. The CDR3 is 14 residues long. The CDR3 region is CASSLEAGVETQYF. The CDR3, as DNA: TGCGCCAGCAGCTTGGAGGCAGGGGTTGAGACCCAGTACTTC.

This clonotype has more than one count but fewer than ten. The chain links TRBV5-1 to TRBJ2-7; 9 bases agree with TRBD1. Germline trimming cut 1 base from V and 5 bases from J; bases unmatched to any gene: 13. Germline assignment: CDR1 SGHRS and CDR2 YFSETQ. This CDR3 comprises 17 residues. The chain's CDR3 is CASSLFPGQGTLDEQYF. For the CDR3, the DNA is TGCGCCAGCAGCTTGTTTCCGGGACAGGGAACTCTCGACGAGCAGTACTTC.

This clonotype occurred once. The V gene is TRBV4-1, the J gene TRBJ2-4; TRBD1 is a possible D gene (7 bases). Deletions cut 1 base from V and 3 bases from J, with 13 bases between. This CDR3 spans 16 amino acids. Germline V CDR1 and CDR2: MGHRA, YSYEKL. CDR3 sequence (DNA): TGCGCCAGCAGCCAAGGACAGGGAGGAGGCAAAAACATTCAGTACTTC. Protein sequence: CASSQGQGGGKNIQYF.

Regarding this clonotype: The junction shows a germline mismatch at one end, possibly a read error. The rearrangement joins TRBV28 to TRBJ2-1; 8 nucleotides align to TRBD2. The CDR3 loop spans 15 amino acids. Germline values: CDR1 MDHEN, CDR2 SYDVKM. The CDR3 DNA follows: TGTGCAAGCAGCCATAGCGGGACCCCTCGGGGTGAGCAGTTCTTC. Its protein product is CASSHSGTPRGEQFF.

This clonotype has only a few counts. The gene calls are TRBV7-6 and TRBJ2-1, with TRBD2 matching over 14 bases. The CDR3 runs 17 residues. Per germline, CDR1 SGHVS and CDR2 FNYEAQ. V lost 5 bases, J lost 5 bases, and 8 bases stayed unmatched. CDR3 in amino acids: CASSPYGTSGGNNEQFF. The CDR3 region has the DNA TGTGCCAGCAGCCCCTACGGGACTAGCGGGGGTAACAATGAGCAGTTCTTC. The entire variable domain, with the rest obtained from reference TRBV7-6 and TRBJ2-1, is as follows: GAGVSQSPRYKVTKRGQDVALRCDPISGHVSLYWYRQALGQGPEFLTYFNYEAQQDKSGLPNDRFSAERPEGSISTLTIQRTEQRDSAMYRCASSPYGTSGGNNEQFFGPGTRLTVL.

The J gene is TRBJ1-1, the V gene TRBV14; 7 nucleotides agree with TRBD1. This CDR3 contains 15 residues. The germline gives CDR1 SGHDN, CDR2 FVKESK. Trimming cost V 3 bases and J 1 base; bases outside gene matches: 5. The CDR3 region is CASSHPGQENTEAFF. As DNA, the CDR3 is TGTGCCAGCAGCCACCCCGGACAGGAGAACACTGAAGCTTTCTTT.

The genes are TRBV15 and TRBJ2-3, with D possibly matching TRBD1 (6 bases). The CDR3 covers 15 residues. CDR1 is LNHNV, CDR2 YYDKDF, per germline (reference sequence). V was shortened by 3 bases and J by 4 bases, with 14 bases between the two germline ends. Here the CDR3 DNA reads TGTGCCACCAGCAGCCTCGACAGGAAGGCAGATACGCAGTATTTT. This encodes CATSSLDRKADTQYF. Based on the CDR3 plus reference TRBV15 and TRBJ2-3, the full variable domain is DAMVIQNPRYQVTQFGKPVTLSCSQTLNHNVMYWYQQKSSQAPKLLFHYYDKDFNNEADTPDNFQSRRPNTSFCFLDIRSPGLGDTAMYLCATSSLDRKADTQYFGPGTRLTVL.

V and J are TRBV7-6 and TRBJ2-3, with D tentatively TRBD2 (7 bases). Germline assignment: CDR1 SGHVS and CDR2 FNYEAQ. The CDR3 extends over 17 amino acids. Trimming pared 5 bases from V and 0 bases from J, leaving 18 bases between. The CDR3 DNA reads TGTGCCAGCAGCCCCTGGGACGGGGGGACAAGCACAGATACGCAGTATTTT. Residues: CASSPWDGGTSTDTQYF.

This clonotype was counted a few times. This chain joins TRBV18 and TRBJ1-2; D gene uncertain. This CDR3 spans 15 amino acids. Trimming left V 0 bases short and J 2 bases short, with 10 bases between. Germline V gives CDR1 KGHSH, CDR2 LQKENI. The CDR3 nucleotides are TGTGCCAGCTCACCACCGGTTTCGAGAAACTATGGCTACACCTTC. Amino acids: CASSPPVSRNYGYTF.

This clonotype has more than one count but fewer than ten. V is TRBV6-5 and J is TRBJ2-7, with 7 nucleotides matching TRBD1. This CDR3 is built from 13 residues. The V gene's germline CDR1 is MNHEY and CDR2 SVGAGI. V gave up 5 bases and J gave up 3 bases; unmatched junction bases: 4. CDR3 DNA: TGTGCCAGCAGTAGGGGACAGAGCTACGAGCAGTACGTC. Translation: CASSRGQSYEQYV.

The chain joins TRBV28 to TRBJ2-6; a possible D gene is TRBD2 (5 bases). The CDR3 covers 17 residues. Trimming took off 3 bases at V and 3 bases at J, with 15 bases between the two ends. Germline V CDR1 and CDR2: MDHEN, SYDVKM. CDR3 residues: CASSFPLEAYGANVLTF. Written as DNA, the CDR3 is TGTGCCAGCAGTTTCCCCCTGGAGGCTTATGGGGCCAACGTCCTGACTTTC. The full variable domain, its missing parts supplied by reference TRBV28 and TRBJ2-6, is DVKVTQSSRYLVKRTGEKVFLECVQDMDHENMFWYRQDPGLGLRLIYFSYDVKMKEKGDIPEGYSVSREKKERFSLILESASTNQTSMYLCASSFPLEAYGANVLTFGAGSRLTVL.

This clonotype was found a few times. The V gene is TRBV2, the J gene TRBJ1-2; a weak D match, TRBD1 (5 bases). Trimming took off 5 bases at V and 4 bases at J, with 20 bases between the two ends. The CDR3 is 16 amino acids. CDR1 is SNHLY, CDR2 FYNNEI, per germline. This CDR3 reads CASSSYQPGESYGYTF. The CDR3 nucleotides are TGTGCCAGCAGTAGTTATCAGCCGGGGGAAAGCTATGGCTACACCTTC.

J is TRBJ2-2 and V is TRBV7-9; tentatively, D is TRBD1 (6 bases). The CDR3 length is 14 residues. The germline gives CDR1 SEHNR, CDR2 FQNEAQ (reference sequence). V was clipped by 5 bases and J by 7 bases, with 14 bases between them. CDR3 protein: CASSQTGSGGELFF. The CDR3 DNA reads TGTGCCAGCAGCCAAACAGGGTCCGGCGGGGAGCTGTTTTTT.

The V gene is TRBV7-9, the J gene TRBJ1-1, with 7 bases that match TRBD1. The CDR3 sequence is 14 residues long. After removal of 5 bases from V and 7 bases from J, the junction contained 10 bases not matched to a gene. The germline V gene encodes CDR1 SEHNR and CDR2 FQNEAQ (reference sequence). The CDR3 DNA follows: TGTGCCAGCAGCCCACAGGGGAAGTTGGGTGAAGCTTTCTTT. Its translation: CASSPQGKLGEAFF.

This clonotype was seen a few times. The chain couples TRBV6-1 to TRBJ2-7, with 9 bases identical to TRBD1. This CDR3 has 14 amino acids. Looked up from germline, CDR1 is MNHNS and CDR2 is SASEGT. V lost 6 bases and J lost 4; bases outside the gene matches: 7. In nucleotides, the CDR3 is TGTGCCAGCAGGAGCCCGGGACAGGGTTACGAGCAGTACTTC. Protein sequence: CASRSPGQGYEQYF.

The chain links TRBV27 to TRBJ1-1; D might be TRBD1 (6 bases). Germline assignment: CDR1 MNHEY and CDR2 SMNVEV (reference sequence). This CDR3 has 18 amino acids. V was shortened by 0 bases and J by 3 bases, with 20 bases between the two germline ends. The CDR3 protein is CASSLSPAQGSFDTEAFF. The CDR3, as DNA: TGTGCCAGCAGTTTATCCCCCGCGCAGGGGAGCTTTGACACTGAAGCTTTCTTT.

This clonotype was seen more than once but under ten times. The V and J genes are TRBV3-1 and TRBJ2-2; D possibly corresponds to TRBD2 (6 bases). The germline CDR1 and CDR2 sequences are LGHDT and YNNKEL (reference sequence). V was shortened by 10 bases and J by 7 bases, with 10 bases between the two germline ends. This CDR3 comprises 11 residues. The CDR3, as DNA: TGTGCCACCCAGCGGGTCGGGGAGCTGTTTTTT. Protein product: CATQRVGELFF.